The clone carrying this T cell receptor (beta chain) came up many times. Its target is not known. These data belong to a study of identical twins. One entry per CDR3 protein results from TCRdb running MiXCR on the 5' RACE reads. The data show about 530,000 distinct CDR3 sequences, with approximately 16% seen just once and nearly 0.45% held by the top ten. The CDR3 extends over 12 amino acids. The germline V gene encodes CDR1 SQVTM and CDR2 ANQGSEA. The ends were cut back, 6 bases at V and 2 bases at J, with 10 bases in the middle. General observations from the study: Interpretation of the results relied on cross-sectional statistical analysis and not on following the same donors.

These data also formed part of another study, on yellow fever vaccine responses in identical twins.

The chain joins TRBV29-1 to TRBJ1-1; D ambiguous. The specimen sequenced was CD4+ T cells sorted from blood. The TCR originated in a woman younger than 30 in good health. CDR3 loop: CSVLDPNTEAFF. As DNA, the CDR3 is TGCAGCGTCCTAGACCCCAACACTGAAGCTTTCTTT. The full variable domain, rest sourced from reference TRBV29-1 and TRBJ1-1, is SAVISQKPSRDICQRGTSLTIQCQVDSQVTMMFWYRQQPGQSLTLIATANQGSEATYESGFVIDKFPISRPNLTFSTLTVSNMSPEDSSIYLCSVLDPNTEAFFGQGTRLTVV.